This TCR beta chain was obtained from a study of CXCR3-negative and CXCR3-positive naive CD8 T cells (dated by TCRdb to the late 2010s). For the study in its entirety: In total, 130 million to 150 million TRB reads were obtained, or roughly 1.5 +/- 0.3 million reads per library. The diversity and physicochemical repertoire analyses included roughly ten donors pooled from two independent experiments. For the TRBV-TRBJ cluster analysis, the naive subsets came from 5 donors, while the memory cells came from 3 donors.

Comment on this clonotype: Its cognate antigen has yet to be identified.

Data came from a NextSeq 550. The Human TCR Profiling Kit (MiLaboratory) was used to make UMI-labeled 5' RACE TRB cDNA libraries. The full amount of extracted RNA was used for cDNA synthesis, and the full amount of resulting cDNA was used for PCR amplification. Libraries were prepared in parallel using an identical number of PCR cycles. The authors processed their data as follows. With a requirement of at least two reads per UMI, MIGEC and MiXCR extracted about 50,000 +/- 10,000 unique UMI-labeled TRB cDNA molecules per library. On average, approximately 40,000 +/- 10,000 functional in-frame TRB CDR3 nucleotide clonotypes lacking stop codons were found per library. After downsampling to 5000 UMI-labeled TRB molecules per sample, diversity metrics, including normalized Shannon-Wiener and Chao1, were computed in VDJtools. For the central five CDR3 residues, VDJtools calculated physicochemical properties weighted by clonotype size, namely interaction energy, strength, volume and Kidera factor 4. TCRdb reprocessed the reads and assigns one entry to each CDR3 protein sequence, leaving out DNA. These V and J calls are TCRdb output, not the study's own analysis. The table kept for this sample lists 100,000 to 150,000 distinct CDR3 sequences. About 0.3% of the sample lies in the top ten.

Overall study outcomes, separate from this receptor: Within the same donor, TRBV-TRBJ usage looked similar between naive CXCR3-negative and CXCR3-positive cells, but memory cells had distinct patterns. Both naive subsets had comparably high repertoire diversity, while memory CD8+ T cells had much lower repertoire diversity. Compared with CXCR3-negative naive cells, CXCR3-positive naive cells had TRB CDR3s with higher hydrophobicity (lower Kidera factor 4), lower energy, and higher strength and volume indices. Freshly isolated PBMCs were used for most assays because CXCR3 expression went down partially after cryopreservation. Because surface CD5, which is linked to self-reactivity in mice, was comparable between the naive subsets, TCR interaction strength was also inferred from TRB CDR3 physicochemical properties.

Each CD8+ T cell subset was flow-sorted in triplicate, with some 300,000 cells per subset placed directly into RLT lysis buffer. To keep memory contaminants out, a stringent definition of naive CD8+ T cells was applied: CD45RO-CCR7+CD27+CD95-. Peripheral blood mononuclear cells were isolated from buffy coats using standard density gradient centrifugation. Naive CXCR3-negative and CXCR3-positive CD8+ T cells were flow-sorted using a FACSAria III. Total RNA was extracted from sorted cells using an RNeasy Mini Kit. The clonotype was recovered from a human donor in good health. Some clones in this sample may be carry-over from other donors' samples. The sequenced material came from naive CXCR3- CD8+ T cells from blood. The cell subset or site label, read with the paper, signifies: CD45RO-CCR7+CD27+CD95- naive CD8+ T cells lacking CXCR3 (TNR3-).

The CDR3 reads CASSLTGHSSYNEQFF. The rearranged segments are TRBV6-2 or TRBV6-3 and TRBJ2-1; TCRdb proposes TRBD1, but this gene call is untestable without DNA. Measured from the cysteine to the phenylalanine, the CDR3 is 16 residues long. Only the protein is on record. Looking up the germline V gene yields CDR1 MNHEY and CDR2 SVGEGT.